This T cell receptor beta chain was captured in a study of T cells in Graves' hyperthyroidism and ophthalmopathy. Study-wide context: Sampling of peripheral blood happened at initial diagnosis, prior to any treatment.

The CDR3 regions of TCR beta were amplified from RNA transcripts. A first-round RT-PCR of the TCR CDR3 used the HTBI primer set. One entry per CDR3 protein results from TCRdb running MiXCR on the multiplex PCR reads. The data contain hundreds of thousands of distinct CDR3 sequences, 14% of them seen just once; the ten biggest clones take up 10%. With 3 bases removed from V and 7 bases from J, the gap between germline ends came to 12 bases. Germline V gives CDR1 DFQATT, CDR2 SNEGSKA (reference sequence). The CDR3 has 13 residues. The sequence derives from a woman aged 18-35 years with Graves' hyperthyroidism. This chain links TRBV20-1 with TRBJ1-4, with no clear D. Specimen: blood. The CDR3 DNA is TGCAGTGCTAGTCAGCGTGTTACTGAAAAACTGTTTTTT. Translated: CSASQRVTEKLFF.